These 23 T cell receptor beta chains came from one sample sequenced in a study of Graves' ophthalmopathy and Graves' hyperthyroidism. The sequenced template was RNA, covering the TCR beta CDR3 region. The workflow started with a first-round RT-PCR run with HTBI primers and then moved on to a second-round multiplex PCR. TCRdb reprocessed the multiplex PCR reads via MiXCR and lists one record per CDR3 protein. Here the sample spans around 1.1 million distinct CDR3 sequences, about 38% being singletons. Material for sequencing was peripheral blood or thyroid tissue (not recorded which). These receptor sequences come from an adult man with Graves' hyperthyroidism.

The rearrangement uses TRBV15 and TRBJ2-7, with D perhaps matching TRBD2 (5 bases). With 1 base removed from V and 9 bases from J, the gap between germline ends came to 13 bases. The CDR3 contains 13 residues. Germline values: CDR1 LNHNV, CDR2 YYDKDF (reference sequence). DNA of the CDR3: TGTGCCACCAGCAGAGGCCGGGATTCCGGGCAGTACTTC. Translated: CATSRGRDSGQYF.

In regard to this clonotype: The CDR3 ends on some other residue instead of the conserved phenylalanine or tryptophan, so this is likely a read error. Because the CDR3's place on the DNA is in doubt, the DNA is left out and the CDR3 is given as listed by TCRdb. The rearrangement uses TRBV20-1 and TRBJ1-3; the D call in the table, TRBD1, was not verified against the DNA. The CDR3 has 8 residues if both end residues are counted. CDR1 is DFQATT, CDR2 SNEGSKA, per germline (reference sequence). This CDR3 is CSTGRSNT.

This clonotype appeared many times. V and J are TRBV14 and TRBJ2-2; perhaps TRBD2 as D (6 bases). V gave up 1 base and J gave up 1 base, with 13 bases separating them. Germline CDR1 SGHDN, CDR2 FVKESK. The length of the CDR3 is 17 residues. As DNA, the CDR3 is TGTGCCAGCAGCCAAGGTCGAGGAGGGCGGAACACCGGGGAGCTGTTTTTT. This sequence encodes CASSQGRGGRNTGELFF.

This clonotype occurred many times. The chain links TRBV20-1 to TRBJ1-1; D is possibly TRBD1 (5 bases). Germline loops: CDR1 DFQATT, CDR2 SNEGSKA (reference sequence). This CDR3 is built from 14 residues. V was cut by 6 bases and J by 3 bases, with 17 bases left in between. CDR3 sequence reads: CSAIKPGPHTEAFF. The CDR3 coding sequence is TGCAGTGCGATAAAGCCGGGACCCCACACTGAAGCTTTCTTT.

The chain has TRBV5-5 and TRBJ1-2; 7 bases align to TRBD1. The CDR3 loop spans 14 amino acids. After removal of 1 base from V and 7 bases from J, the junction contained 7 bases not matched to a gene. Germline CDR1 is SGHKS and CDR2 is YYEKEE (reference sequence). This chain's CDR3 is CASSLRQGGRGYTF. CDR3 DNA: TGTGCCAGCAGCTTGAGACAGGGAGGACGTGGCTACACCTTC.

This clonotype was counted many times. CDR3 residues: CASSLAPSGAYEQYF. CDR3 in DNA: TGTGCCAGCAGCTTAGCACCTAGCGGGGCCTACGAGCAGTACTTC. The genes are TRBV7-2 and TRBJ2-7, with TRBD2 matching 9 bases. V lost 0 bases and J lost 2; bases outside the gene matches: 2. The CDR3 loop spans 15 amino acids. Germline assignment: CDR1 SGHTA and CDR2 FQGNSA. Full variable domain (rest looked up from reference TRBV7-2 and TRBJ2-7): GAGVSQSPSNKVTEKGKDVELRCDPISGHTALYWYRQSLGQGLEFLIYFQGNSAPDKSGLPSDRFSAERTGGSVSTLTIQRTQQEDSAVYLCASSLAPSGAYEQYFGPGTRLTVT.

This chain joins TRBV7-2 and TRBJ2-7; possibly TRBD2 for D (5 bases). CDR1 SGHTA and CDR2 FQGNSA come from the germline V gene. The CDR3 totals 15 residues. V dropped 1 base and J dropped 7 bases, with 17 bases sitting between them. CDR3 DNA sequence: TGTGCCAGCAGCTTAGTACTAGACCCTTACAATGAGCAGTACTTC. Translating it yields CASSLVLDPYNEQYF.

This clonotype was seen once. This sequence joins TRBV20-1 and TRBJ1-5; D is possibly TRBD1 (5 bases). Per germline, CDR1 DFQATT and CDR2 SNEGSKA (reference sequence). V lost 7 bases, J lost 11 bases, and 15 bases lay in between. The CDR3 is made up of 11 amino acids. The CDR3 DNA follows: TGCAGTGAAGGGGCTGGGGAGACCCAGCATTTT. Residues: CSEGAGETQHF.

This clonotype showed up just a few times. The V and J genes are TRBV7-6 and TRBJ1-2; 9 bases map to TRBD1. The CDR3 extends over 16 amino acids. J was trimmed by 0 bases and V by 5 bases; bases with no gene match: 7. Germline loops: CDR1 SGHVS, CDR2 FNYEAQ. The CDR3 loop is CASSGPDRGANYGYTF. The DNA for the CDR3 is TGTGCCAGCAGCGGACCGGACAGGGGTGCTAACTATGGCTACACCTTC.

The CDR3 nucleotides are TGCAGTGCTAGAGCCCCAGGGCGGAAGTACAATAATTCACCCCTCCACTTT. It specifies CSARAPGRKYNNSPLHF. The rearrangement links TRBV20-1 to TRBJ1-6; the D gene is possibly TRBD1 (5 bases). The CDR3 runs 17 residues. Germline V CDR1 and CDR2: DFQATT, SNEGSKA (reference sequence). The V end lost 1 base, the J end lost 5 bases, and 18 bases lay between the germline ends.

The CDR3 DNA reads as TGCGCCAGCAGTGCCGGACTCTTGACCTTC. Translating it yields CASSAGLLTF. The chain has TRBV10-2 and TRBJ1-2; D ambiguous. Per germline, CDR1 WSHSY and CDR2 SAAADI. The CDR3 has 10 residues. The V end lost 4 bases, the J end lost 14 bases, and 11 bases lay between the germline ends.

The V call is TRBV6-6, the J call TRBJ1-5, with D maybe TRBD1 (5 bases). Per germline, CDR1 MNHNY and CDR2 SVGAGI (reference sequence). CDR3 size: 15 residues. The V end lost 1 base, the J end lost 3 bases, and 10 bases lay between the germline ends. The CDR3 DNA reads TGTGCCAGCAGTTACTGGGGAGGGGCCAATCAGCCCCAGCATTTT. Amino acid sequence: CASSYWGGANQPQHF.

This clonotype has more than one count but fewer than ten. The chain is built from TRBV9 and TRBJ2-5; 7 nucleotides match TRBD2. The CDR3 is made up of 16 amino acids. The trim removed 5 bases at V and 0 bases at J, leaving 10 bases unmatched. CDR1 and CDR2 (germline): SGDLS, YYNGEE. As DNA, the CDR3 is TGTGCCAGCAGTGTCCAGAGCGGGGCGTACCAAGAGACCCAGTACTTC. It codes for CASSVQSGAYQETQYF.

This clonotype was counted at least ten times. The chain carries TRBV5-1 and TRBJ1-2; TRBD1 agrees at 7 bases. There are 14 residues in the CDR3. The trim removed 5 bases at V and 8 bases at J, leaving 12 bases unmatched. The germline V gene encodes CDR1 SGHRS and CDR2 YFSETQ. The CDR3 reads CASRPGTALAGYTF. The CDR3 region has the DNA TGCGCCAGCAGGCCTGGGACAGCCCTCGCAGGCTACACCTTC. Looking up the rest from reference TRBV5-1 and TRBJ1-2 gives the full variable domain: KAGVTQTPRYLIKTRGQQVTLSCSPISGHRSVSWYQQTPGQGLQFLFEYFSETQRNKGNFPGRFSGRQFSNSRSEMNVSTLELGDSALYLCASRPGTALAGYTFGSGTRLTVV.

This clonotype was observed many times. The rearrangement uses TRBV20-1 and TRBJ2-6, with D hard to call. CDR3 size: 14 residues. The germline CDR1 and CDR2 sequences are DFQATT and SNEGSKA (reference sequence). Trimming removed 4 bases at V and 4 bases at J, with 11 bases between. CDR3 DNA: TGCAGTGCTATGAAGGGTGCGGGGGCCAACGTCCTGACTTTC. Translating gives CSAMKGAGANVLTF.

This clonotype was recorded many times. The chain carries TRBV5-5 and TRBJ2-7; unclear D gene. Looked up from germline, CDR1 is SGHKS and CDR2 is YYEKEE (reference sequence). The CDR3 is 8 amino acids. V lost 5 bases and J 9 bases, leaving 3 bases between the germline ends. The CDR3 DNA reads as TGTGCCAGCAGGGTGCAGTACTTC. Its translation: CASRVQYF.

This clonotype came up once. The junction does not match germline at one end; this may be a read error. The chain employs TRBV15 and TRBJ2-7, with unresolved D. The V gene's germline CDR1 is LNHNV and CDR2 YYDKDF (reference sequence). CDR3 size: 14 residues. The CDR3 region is CAASSTTSSYEQYF. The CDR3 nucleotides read TGTGCCGCCAGCAGCACGACCAGCTCCTACGAGCAGTACTTC.

The chain's CDR3 is CASSADRGGGTEAFF. CDR3 DNA: TGTGCCAGCAGCGCAGACAGAGGGGGGGGAACTGAAGCTTTCTTT. The rearrangement uses TRBV2 and TRBJ1-1; tentative D call: TRBD1 (6 bases). This CDR3 spans 15 amino acids. The germline V gene has CDR1 SNHLY and CDR2 FYNNEI. Trimming took off 6 bases at V and 5 bases at J, with 19 bases between the two ends. The full variable domain, completed using reference TRBV2 and TRBJ1-1, is EPEVTQTPSHQVTQMGQEVILRCVPISNHLYFYWYRQILGQKVEFLVSFYNNEISEKSEIFDDQFSVERPDGSNFTLKIRSTKLEDSAMYFCASSADRGGGTEAFFGQGTRLTVV.

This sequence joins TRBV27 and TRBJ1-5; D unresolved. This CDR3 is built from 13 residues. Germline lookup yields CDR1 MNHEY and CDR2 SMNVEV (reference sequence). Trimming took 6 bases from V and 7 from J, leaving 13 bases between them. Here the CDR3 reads CASRGIADQPQHF. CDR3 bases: TGTGCCAGCAGGGGGATAGCCGACCAGCCCCAGCATTTT.

The CDR3 DNA sequence: TGTGCCAGCAGCACGCCGGGGGCGGAGCAGTACTTC. Residues: CASSTPGAEQYF. The V and J genes are TRBV11-2 and TRBJ2-7; D tentatively fits TRBD1 or TRBD2 (6 bases each). V was pared by 5 bases and J by 7 bases, with 12 bases between. This CDR3 is 12 amino acids long. Germline loops: CDR1 SGHAT, CDR2 FQNNGV.

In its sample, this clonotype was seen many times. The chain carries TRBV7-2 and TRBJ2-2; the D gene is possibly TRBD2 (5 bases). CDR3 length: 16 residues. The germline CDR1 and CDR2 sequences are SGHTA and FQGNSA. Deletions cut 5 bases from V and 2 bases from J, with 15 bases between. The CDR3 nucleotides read TGTGCCAGCAGCCCGAGGGTTCAGCTCAACACCGGGGAGCTGTTTTTT. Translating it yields CASSPRVQLNTGELFF.

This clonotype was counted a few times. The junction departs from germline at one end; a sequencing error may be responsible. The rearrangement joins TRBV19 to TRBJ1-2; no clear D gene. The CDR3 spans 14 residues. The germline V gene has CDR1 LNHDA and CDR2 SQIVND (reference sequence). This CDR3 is CASGIPGSYYGYTF. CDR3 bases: TGTGCCAGTGGTATACCGGGCAGTTACTATGGCTACACCTTC.

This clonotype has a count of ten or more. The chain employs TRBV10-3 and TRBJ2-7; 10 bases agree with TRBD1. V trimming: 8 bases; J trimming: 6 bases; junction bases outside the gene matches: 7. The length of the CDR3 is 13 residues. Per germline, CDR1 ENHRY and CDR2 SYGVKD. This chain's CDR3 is CAISRQGAGEQYF. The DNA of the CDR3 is TGTGCCATCTCTAGACAGGGGGCGGGCGAGCAGTACTTC.